This T cell receptor beta chain emerged from a study of CD8 T cells in ankylosing spondylitis. 5'-RACE, quantitative and with molecular barcodes, yielded the TCR beta libraries. Using its own MiXCR run on the 5' RACE reads, TCRdb lists one record per CDR3 protein. The sample records about 840,000 distinct CDR3 sequences, approximately 12% being singletons. This clonotype was seen ten or more times. Its target is unknown. Study conclusions and caveats: Reports of some motif variants in reactive arthritis synovial fluid and blood predate this one. Reports say disease-linked clones showed up significantly more in matched ankylosing spondylitis synovial fluid. Peripheral blood held disease-linked clones only at relatively low frequency, and these were CD8+. Made up of several highly homologous variants, a TCR beta motif appeared characteristic of ankylosing spondylitis blood.

Germline V gene data show CDR1 as DFQATT and CDR2 as SNEGSKA (reference sequence). V was shortened by 3 bases and J by 2 bases, with 13 bases between the two germline ends. The CDR3 has 14 amino acids. The specimen sequenced was blood, either unsorted or a sorted T cell fraction (not recorded which). This TCR derives from a male donor with ankylosing spondylitis. This sequence joins TRBV20-1 and TRBJ2-5; possibly TRBD2 for D (6 bases). The CDR3 region has the DNA TGCAGTGCTAGTCGGGACTTTTTACAAGAGACCCAGTACTTC. Protein: CSASRDFLQETQYF.